This TCR beta chain was profiled in a study of blood T cell repertoires in COVID-19. Study-level information: There were acute and convalescent COVID-19 samples, and they came from the United States, Italy and Spain. Sample material is recorded as cDNA or gDNA derived from T cells, B-cell-depleted T cells, or PBMCs.

Original analysis: Amplification with reference gene primers provided the estimates of nucleated cell counts. Sequencing was performed with immunoSEQ multiplex PCR; in TCRdb, only in-frame clones are kept and a portion is missing. D and trimming come from the DNA, and the V and J calls and clone size come from that table. This table holds 50,000 to 80,000 clones, over 65% found once. CDR1 and CDR2 (germline): SQVTM, ANQGSEA. Trimming shortened V by 6 bases and J by 1 base, and 10 bases separated the two germline ends. The CDR3 loop spans 13 amino acids. Seattle participants joined during active infection and were tracked over time.

The sample was peripheral blood. This TCR was sampled from a man aged 55 to 70 with COVID-19, enrolled during active disease. The rearrangement links TRBV29-1 to TRBJ1-5; D may be TRBD1 (5 bases). The CDR3 sequence is CSVQTVSNQPQHF. The CDR3 region has the DNA TGCAGCGTCCAGACAGTGAGCAATCAGCCCCAGCATTTT.